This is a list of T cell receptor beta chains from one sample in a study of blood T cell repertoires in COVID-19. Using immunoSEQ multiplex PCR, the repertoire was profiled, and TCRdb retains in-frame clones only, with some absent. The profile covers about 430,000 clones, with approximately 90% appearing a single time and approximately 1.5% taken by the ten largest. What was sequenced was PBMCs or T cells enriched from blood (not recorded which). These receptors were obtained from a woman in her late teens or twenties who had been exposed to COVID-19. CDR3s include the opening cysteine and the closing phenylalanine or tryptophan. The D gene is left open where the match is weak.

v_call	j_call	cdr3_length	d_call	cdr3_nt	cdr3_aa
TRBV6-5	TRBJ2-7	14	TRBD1	TGTGCCAGCAGTTACCCAGGACAGGGTTACGAGCAGTACTTC	CASSYPGQGYEQYF
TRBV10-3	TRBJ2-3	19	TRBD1	TGTGCCATCAGGCTCGGACCGGGACAGGGGGCGGGGGGCACAGATACGCAGTATTTT	CAIRLGPGQGAGGTDTQYF
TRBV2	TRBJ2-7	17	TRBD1	TGTGCCAGCAGCCGACAGGGGGCGACCACTACCTCCTACGAGCAGTACTTC	CASSRQGATTTSYEQYF
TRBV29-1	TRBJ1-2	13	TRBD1	TGCAGCGTTGGAACAGGGGTCGGCTATGGCTACACCTTC	CSVGTGVGYGYTF
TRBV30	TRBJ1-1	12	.	TGTGCCTGGAGTCGGGGGGACACTGAAGCTTTCTTT	CAWSRGDTEAFF
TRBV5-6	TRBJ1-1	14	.	TGTGCCAGCAGCTGGGGTACAGGGAGCACTGAAGCTTTCTTT	CASSWGTGSTEAFF
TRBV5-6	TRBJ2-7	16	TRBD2	TGTGCCAGCAGCCACTTAAGCGGGGCCCCTGGATACGAGCAGTACTTC	CASSHLSGAPGYEQYF
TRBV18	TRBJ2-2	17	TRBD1	TGTGCCAGCTCACCAAAAGGACAGGGGGCGAACACCGGGGAGCTGTTTTTT	CASSPKGQGANTGELFF
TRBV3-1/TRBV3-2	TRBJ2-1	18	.	TGTGCCAGCAGCCAACAAGGGCTGGTGCGGGGCCTTTACAATGAGCAGTTCTTC	CASSQQGLVRGLYNEQFF
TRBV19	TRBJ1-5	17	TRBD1	TGTGCCAACCCTCCCAACTGGGACAGGGTGTGGGGTCAGCCCCAGCATTTT	CANPPNWDRVWGQPQHF
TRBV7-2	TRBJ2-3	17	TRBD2	TGTGCCAGCAGCTTAGTTCGCCTGGCGGGGGGCACAGATACGCAGTATTTT	CASSLVRLAGGTDTQYF